This T cell receptor beta chain was documented in a study of T-cell reconstitution after alpha-beta-depleted transplantation in children. Library preparation (for TCRbeta) was performed with unique molecular identifiers. TCRdb re-derived calls from the PCR reads in MiXCR, one entry per CDR3 protein. The table shows 200,000 to 300,000 distinct CDR3 sequences, with more than 10% occurring only once. This clonotype was seen ten or more times. V was shortened by 5 bases and J by 5 bases, with 14 bases between the two germline ends. CDR1 and CDR2 from the germline V gene are SGHAT and FQNNGV. The CDR3 loop spans 14 amino acids.

V is TRBV11-2 and J is TRBJ2-3; tentatively, D is TRBD2 (6 bases). The receptor's source is a human donor who donated a stem cell graft to a child with acute lymphoblastic leukemia. The sequencing here drew on PBMCs from the stem cell graft donor, taken from the stem cell graft. The CDR3 DNA reads TGTGCCAGCAGCCAAGCGACTAGGGGAGATACGCAGTATTTT. Amino acids: CASSQATRGDTQYF.